A single sample is the source of the 4 T cell receptor beta chains below, sequenced in a study of T cell responses to AZD1222 COVID-19 vaccine. Generated by immunoSEQ multiplex PCR, the TCRdb table keeps only in-frame clones and is missing some. The sample carries 100,000 to 150,000 clones, about 89% recorded once. Sequencing was performed on peripheral blood, taken on day 0 of MenACWY control vaccination. All receptors derive from an adult in good health.

The V gene is TRBV5-8, the J gene TRBJ1-1; perhaps TRBD1 as D (5 bases). CDR3 length: 14 residues. V shed 0 bases and J shed 5 bases, with 11 bases lying between them. In germline, CDR1 is SGHTS, CDR2 YDEGEE. The CDR3 nucleotides read TGTGCCAGCAGCTTGGACAGTTCAGGGACTGAAGCTTTCTTT. This translates into CASSLDSSGTEAFF.

The rearrangement links TRBV30 to TRBJ2-2, with 7 bases that match TRBD1. Per the germline V gene, CDR1 is GTSNPN and CDR2 is SVGIG (reference sequence). The CDR3 is 15 amino acids. Trimming at V came to 5 bases and at J to 4 bases, leaving 10 bases not matched to a gene. The DNA of the CDR3 is TGTGCCTGGGCTGGGCAGGCAGGGGGCACCGGGGAGCTGTTTTTT. Protein sequence: CAWAGQAGGTGELFF.

The chain employs TRBV9 and TRBJ1-3; tentatively, D is TRBD1 (5 bases). The CDR3 is made up of 16 amino acids. CDR1 SGDLS and CDR2 YYNGEE come from the germline V gene. V was trimmed by 1 base and J by 0 bases, leaving 11 bases between them. CDR3 sequence: CASSVSGADSGNTIYF. In DNA form, the CDR3 reads TGTGCCAGCAGCGTATCTGGGGCGGACTCTGGAAACACCATATATTTT.

This clone was seen a single time. The rearrangement links TRBV4-2 to TRBJ2-7, with unresolved D. Trimming removed 5 bases at V and 0 bases at J, with 11 bases between. The germline V gene has CDR1 LGHNA and CDR2 YNFKEQ. The CDR3 is 14 amino acids. This CDR3 is CASSGGDSSYEQYF. CDR3 sequence (DNA): TGTGCCAGCAGCGGTGGAGACTCCTCCTACGAGCAGTACTTC.